Detailed here is one TCR beta chain. The method was immunoSEQ multiplex PCR; TCRdb's version includes in-frame clones alone and lacks a portion of them. The data show 90,000 to 100,000 clones, around nine tenths seen once. The record originates from a study of blood T cell repertoires in COVID-19. The overall study: COVID-19 samples, acute and convalescent, were from the United States, Italy and Spain. PBMCs, B-cell-depleted T cells, or T cells provided the cDNA or gDNA that made up the material.

The CDR3 spans 18 residues. Trimming took 4 bases from V and 0 from J; bases not matched to a gene: 9. Germline V CDR1 and CDR2: LGHNA, YNFKEQ. This chain links TRBV4-2 with TRBJ1-5; the match to TRBD1 covers 10 bases. This receptor was identified in a human donor in a cohort sampled during active COVID-19. What was sequenced was peripheral blood. Here the CDR3 reads CASSLPPGQGCSNQPQHF. CDR3 nucleotides: TGTGCCAGCAGCCTACCGCCGGGACAGGGGTGTAGCAATCAGCCCCAGCATTTT.